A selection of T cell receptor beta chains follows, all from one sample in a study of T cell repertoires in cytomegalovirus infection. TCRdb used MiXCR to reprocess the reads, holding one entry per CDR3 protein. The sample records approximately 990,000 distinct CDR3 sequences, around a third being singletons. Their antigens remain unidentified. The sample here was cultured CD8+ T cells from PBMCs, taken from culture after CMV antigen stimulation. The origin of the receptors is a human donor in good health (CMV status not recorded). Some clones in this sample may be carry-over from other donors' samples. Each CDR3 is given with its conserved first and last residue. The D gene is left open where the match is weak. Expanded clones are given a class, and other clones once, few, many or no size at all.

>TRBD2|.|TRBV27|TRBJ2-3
CASSLSGGGPDTQYF
TGTGCCAGCAGTTTATCGGGCGGGGGGCCGGATACGCAGTATTTT
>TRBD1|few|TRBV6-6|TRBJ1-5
CASSPGPGTGNQPQHF
TGTGCCAGCAGCCCGGGCCCCGGGACAGGCAATCAGCCCCAGCATTTT
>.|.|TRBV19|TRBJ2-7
CASSIGADEQYF
TGTGCCAGTAGTATAGGGGCAGACGAGCAGTACTTC
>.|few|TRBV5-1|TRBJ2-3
CASIPGARSTDTQYF
TGCGCCAGCATCCCGGGAGCCAGGAGCACAGATACGCAGTATTTT
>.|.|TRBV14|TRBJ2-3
CASSPYGSTDTQYF
TGTGCCAGCAGCCCATATGGCAGCACAGATACGCAGTATTTT
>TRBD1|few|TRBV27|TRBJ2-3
CASSLDRGADTQYF
TGTGCCAGCAGTTTGGACAGGGGGGCAGATACGCAGTATTTT
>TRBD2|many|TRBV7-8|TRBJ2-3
CASSLRPGGRGGSYSTDTQYF
TGTGCCAGCAGCTTAAGGCCCGGAGGGCGGGGGGGCTCTTATAGCACAGATACGCAGTATTTT
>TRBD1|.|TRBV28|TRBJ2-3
CASRRRGRISTDTQYF
TGTGCCAGCAGACGCAGGGGGCGCATAAGCACAGATACGCAGTATTTT
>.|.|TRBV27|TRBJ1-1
CASSLIRDTEAFF
TGTGCCAGCAGTTTGATCAGGGACACTGAAGCTTTCTTT
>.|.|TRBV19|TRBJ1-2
CASTEGGRDYTF
TGTGCCAGTACCGAGGGGGGCAGGGACTACACCTTC
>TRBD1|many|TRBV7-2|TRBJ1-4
CASSLRTGGQEKLFF
TGTGCCAGCAGCCTCAGGACAGGTGGTCAGGAAAAACTGTTTTTT
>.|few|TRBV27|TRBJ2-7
CASSLGTWGEQYF
TGTGCCAGCAGTCTAGGGACTTGGGGTGAGCAGTACTTC
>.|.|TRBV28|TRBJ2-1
CASTPAAHYNEQFF
TGTGCCAGCACCCCGGCGGCCCACTACAATGAGCAGTTCTTC
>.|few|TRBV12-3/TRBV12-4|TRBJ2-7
CASSLRSREQYF
TGTGCCAGCAGTTTGAGATCTCGGGAGCAGTACTTC
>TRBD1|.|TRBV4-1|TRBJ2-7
CASSLRPGQGINEQYF
TGCGCCAGCAGCCTCCGCCCGGGACAGGGTATAAACGAGCAGTACTTC
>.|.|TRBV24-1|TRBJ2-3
CATSDSKTTRNRDTQYF
TGTGCCACCAGTGATTCGAAAACTACGCGTAACCGAGATACGCAGTATTTT
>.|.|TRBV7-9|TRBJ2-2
CASSLRYTANTGELFF
TGTGCCAGCAGCTTAAGGTACACCGCGAACACCGGGGAGCTGTTTTTT
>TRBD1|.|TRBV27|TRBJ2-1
CASRGPLVTGGAWNEQFF
TGTGCCAGCAGGGGACCACTCGTTACAGGGGGCGCGTGGAATGAGCAGTTCTTC
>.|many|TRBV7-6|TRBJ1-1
CASSKPGGDTEAFF
TGTGCCAGCAGCAAACCAGGTGGCGACACTGAAGCTTTCTTT
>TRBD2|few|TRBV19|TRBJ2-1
CASSILAGPNNEQFF
TGTGCCAGTAGTATCCTAGCGGGGCCAAACAATGAGCAGTTCTTC
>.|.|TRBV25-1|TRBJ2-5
CASWETQYF
TGTGCCAGCTGGGAGACCCAGTACTTC
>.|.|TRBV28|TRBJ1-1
CATGKAFF
TGTGCTACAGGGAAGGCTTTCTTT
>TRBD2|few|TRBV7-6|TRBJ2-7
CASSQITSGSGNYEQYF
TGTGCCAGCAGCCAAATCACTTCGGGTAGCGGGAACTACGAGCAGTACTTC
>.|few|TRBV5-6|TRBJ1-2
CASSLPMPAVANYGYTF
TGTGCCAGCAGCTTGCCCATGCCGGCGGTGGCTAACTATGGCTACACCTTC
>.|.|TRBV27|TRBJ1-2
CASSFRRGDQGYTF
TGTGCCAGCAGTTTTCGAAGAGGGGATCAGGGCTACACCTTC
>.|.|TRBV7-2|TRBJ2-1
CASSLAGGAWEQFF
TGTGCCAGCAGCTTAGCTGGCGGGGCCTGGGAGCAGTTCTTC
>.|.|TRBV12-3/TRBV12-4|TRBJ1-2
CASSLAKAGVTNYDYTF
TGTGCCAGCAGTTTAGCTAAGGCAGGAGTTACTAACTATGACTACACCTTC
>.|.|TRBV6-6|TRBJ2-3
CASSPQPATSTDTQYF
TGTGCCAGCAGTCCTCAACCCGCCACTAGCACAGATACGCAGTATTTT
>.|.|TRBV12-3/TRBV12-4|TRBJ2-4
CASTDSPGDIQYF
TGTGCCAGCACCGACTCTCCCGGGGACATTCAGTACTTC
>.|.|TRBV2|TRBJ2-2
CASSRKGGLDPGELFF
TGTGCCAGCAGCCGAAAGGGGGGACTTGATCCCGGGGAGCTGTTTTTT
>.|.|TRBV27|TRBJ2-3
CVSSSVRGGKSDTQYF
TGTGTCAGCAGTTCCGTCAGGGGCGGGAAGTCAGATACGCAGTATTTT
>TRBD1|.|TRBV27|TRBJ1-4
CASSTLGQGGGTNEKLFF
TGTGCCAGCAGTACCCTCGGACAGGGAGGCGGAACTAATGAAAAACTGTTTTTT
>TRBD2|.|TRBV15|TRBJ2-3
CATSILRGTRTDTQYF
TGTGCCACCAGCATACTACGGGGGACTAGGACAGATACGCAGTATTTT
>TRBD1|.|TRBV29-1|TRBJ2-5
CSVTSYRGQETQYF
TGCAGCGTTACGTCCTACAGGGGCCAAGAGACCCAGTACTTC
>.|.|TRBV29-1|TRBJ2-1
CSVERYFSQGNKYNEQFF
TGCAGCGTTGAACGGTACTTCTCCCAGGGAAACAAATACAATGAGCAGTTCTTC
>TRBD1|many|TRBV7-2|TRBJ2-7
CASSLPGGSREQYF
TGTGCCAGCAGCTTACCAGGGGGCTCACGCGAGCAGTACTTC
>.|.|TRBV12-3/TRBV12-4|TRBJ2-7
CASSFLTSHSYEQYF
TGTGCCAGCAGTTTTTTGACGTCTCATTCCTACGAGCAGTACTTC
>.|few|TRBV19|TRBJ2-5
CASNPQGIPETQYF
TGTGCCAGTAATCCTCAGGGGATCCCAGAGACCCAGTACTTC
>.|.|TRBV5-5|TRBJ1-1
CASSPKGMNTEAFF
TGTGCCAGCAGCCCAAAGGGGATGAACACTGAAGCTTTCTTT
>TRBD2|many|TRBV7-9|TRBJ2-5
CASSSAGTTIQETQYF
TGTGCCAGCAGCTCCGCCGGGACTACCATTCAAGAGACCCAGTACTTC